The source of this TCR beta chain is a study of blood T cell repertoires in COVID-19. As originally analysed: From reference gene primer amplification, estimates of nucleated cell counts were derived. Assay used: immunoSEQ multiplex PCR; TCRdb lists only in-frame clones, some missing. V, J and clone size reflect that table, while D and trimming were determined from the DNA. Of approximately 220,000 clones in the sample, 65% to 90% were seen once. Enrollees, about 18 to 95 years old, lived in 24 US areas. Germline V gene lookup returns CDR1 SGHTS and CDR2 YDEGEE. The CDR3 is 14 residues long. V was shortened by 2 bases and J by 1 base, with 9 bases between the two germline ends.

The chain couples TRBV5-8 to TRBJ1-1; possible D gene TRBD1, 5 bases. The receptor was derived from a woman between 40 and 55 years old with acute COVID-19. The sequenced material came from PBMCs or T cells enriched from blood (not recorded which). DNA for the CDR3: TGTGCCAGCAGCTTTGGACAACCGAACACTGAAGCTTTCTTT. Translating gives CASSFGQPNTEAFF.